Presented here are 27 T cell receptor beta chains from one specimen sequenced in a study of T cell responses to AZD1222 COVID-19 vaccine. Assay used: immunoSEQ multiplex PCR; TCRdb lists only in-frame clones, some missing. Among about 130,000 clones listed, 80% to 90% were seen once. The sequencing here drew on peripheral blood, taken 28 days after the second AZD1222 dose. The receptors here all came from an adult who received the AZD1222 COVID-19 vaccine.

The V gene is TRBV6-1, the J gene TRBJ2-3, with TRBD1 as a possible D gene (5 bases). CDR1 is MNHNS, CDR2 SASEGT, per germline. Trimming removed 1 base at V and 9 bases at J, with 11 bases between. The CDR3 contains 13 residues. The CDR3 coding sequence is TGTGCCAGCAGTGAAGGCCAGGGTGGGACGCAGTATTTT. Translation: CASSEGQGGTQYF.

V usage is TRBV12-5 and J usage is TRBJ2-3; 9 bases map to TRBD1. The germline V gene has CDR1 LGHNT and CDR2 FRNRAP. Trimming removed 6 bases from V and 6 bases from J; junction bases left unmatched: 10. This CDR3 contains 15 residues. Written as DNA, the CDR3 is TGTGCTAGTGGCGGGGACAGGGCGTTCGATGATACGCAGTATTTT. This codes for CASGGDRAFDDTQYF.

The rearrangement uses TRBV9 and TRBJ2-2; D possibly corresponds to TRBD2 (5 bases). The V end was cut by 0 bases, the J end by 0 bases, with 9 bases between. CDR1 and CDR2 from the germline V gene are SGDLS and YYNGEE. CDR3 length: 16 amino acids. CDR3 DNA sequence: TGTGCCAGCAGCGTAGAGGGAGTCGCGAACACCGGGGAGCTGTTTTTT. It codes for CASSVEGVANTGELFF. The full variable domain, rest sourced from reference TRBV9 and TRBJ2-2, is DSGVTQTPKHLITATGQRVTLRCSPRSGDLSVYWYQQSLDQGLQFLIQYYNGEERAKGNILERFSAQQFPDLHSELNLSSLELGDSALYFCASSVEGVANTGELFFGEGSRLTVL.

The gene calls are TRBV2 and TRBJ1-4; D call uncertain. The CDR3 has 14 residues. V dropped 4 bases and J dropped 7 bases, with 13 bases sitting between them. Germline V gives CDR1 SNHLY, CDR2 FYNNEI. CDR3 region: CASSVQNFGEKLFF. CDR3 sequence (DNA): TGTGCCAGCAGTGTCCAGAATTTCGGTGAAAAACTGTTTTTT.

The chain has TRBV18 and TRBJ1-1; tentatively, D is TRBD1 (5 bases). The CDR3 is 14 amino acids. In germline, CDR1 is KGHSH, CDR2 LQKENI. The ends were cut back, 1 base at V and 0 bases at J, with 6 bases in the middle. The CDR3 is CASSPQGMNTEAFF. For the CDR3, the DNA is TGTGCCAGCTCACCACAGGGGATGAACACTGAAGCTTTCTTT.

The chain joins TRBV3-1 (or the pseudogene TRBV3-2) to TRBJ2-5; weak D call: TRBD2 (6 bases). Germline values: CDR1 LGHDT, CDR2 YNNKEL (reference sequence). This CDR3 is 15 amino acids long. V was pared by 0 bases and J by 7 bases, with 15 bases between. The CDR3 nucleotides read TGTGCCAGCAGCCAAGAGCCGGGCCACGGGGGGACCCAGTACTTC. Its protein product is CASSQEPGHGGTQYF.

The CDR3 sequence: CASSIDLRTGAQSPLHF. In DNA form, the CDR3 reads TGTGCCAGTAGTATAGATCTAAGGACAGGGGCTCAATCACCCCTCCACTTT. V is TRBV19 and J is TRBJ1-6; 9 bases agree with TRBD1. The CDR3 is 17 amino acids. After removal of 0 bases from V and 10 bases from J, the junction contained 10 bases not matched to a gene. Germline V CDR1 and CDR2: LNHDA, SQIVND (reference sequence).

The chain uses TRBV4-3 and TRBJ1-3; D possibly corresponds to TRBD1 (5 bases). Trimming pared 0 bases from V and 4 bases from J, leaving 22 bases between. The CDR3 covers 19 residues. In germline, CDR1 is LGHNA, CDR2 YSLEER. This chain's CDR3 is CASSQDRLAAGRGGNTIYF. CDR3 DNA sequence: TGCGCCAGCAGCCAAGATAGGTTGGCGGCAGGGAGAGGCGGAAACACCATATATTTT.

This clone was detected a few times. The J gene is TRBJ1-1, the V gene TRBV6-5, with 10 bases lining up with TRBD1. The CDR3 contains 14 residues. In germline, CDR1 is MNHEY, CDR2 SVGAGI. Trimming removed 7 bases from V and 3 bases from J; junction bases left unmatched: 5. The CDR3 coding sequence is TGTGCCAGCACTCAGACAGGGGGCTACACTGAAGCTTTCTTT. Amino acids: CASTQTGGYTEAFF.

The CDR3 sequence is CASSLFATNEKLFF. The CDR3 DNA reads TGTGCCAGCAGCTTATTTGCAACTAATGAAAAACTGTTTTTT. The V call is TRBV7-2, the J call TRBJ1-4, with D unclear. The CDR3 totals 14 residues. The V end was cut by 2 bases, the J end by 0 bases, with 4 bases between. Germline V gives CDR1 SGHTA, CDR2 FQGNSA.

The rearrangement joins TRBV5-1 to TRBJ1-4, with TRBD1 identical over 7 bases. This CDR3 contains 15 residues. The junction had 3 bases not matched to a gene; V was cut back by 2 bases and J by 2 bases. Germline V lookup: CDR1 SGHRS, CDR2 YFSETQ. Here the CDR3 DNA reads TGCGCCAGCAGCTTATTGGGACAGACTAATGAAAAACTGTTTTTT. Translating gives CASSLLGQTNEKLFF.

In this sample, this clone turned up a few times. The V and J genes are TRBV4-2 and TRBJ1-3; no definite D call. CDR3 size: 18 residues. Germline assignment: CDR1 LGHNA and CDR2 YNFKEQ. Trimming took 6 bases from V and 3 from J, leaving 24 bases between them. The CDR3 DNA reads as TGTGCCAGCAGTCTTCAGAGCCAGGACCCCGGTAGTGGAAACACCATATATTTT. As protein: CASSLQSQDPGSGNTIYF.

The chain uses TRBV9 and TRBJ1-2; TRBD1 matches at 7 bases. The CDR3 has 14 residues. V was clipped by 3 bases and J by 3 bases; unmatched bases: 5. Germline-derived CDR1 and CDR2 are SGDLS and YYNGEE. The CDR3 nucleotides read TGTGCCAGCAGCGGAGAACAGGGGCACTATGGCTACACCTTC. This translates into CASSGEQGHYGYTF. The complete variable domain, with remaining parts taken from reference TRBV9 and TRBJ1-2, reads DSGVTQTPKHLITATGQRVTLRCSPRSGDLSVYWYQQSLDQGLQFLIQYYNGEERAKGNILERFSAQQFPDLHSELNLSSLELGDSALYFCASSGEQGHYGYTFGSGTRLTVV.

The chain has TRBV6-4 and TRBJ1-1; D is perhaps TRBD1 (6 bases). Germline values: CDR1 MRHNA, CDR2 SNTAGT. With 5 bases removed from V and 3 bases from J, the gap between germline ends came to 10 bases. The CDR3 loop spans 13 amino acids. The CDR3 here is CASSNYRDTEAFF. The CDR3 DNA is TGTGCCAGCAGTAATTACAGGGACACTGAAGCTTTCTTT.

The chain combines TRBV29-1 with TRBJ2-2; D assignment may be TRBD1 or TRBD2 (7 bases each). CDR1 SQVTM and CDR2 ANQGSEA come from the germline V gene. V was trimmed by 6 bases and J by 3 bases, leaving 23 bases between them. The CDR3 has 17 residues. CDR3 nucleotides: TGCAGCGTCGGCCGACAGGGAGGGGGGTCGGACACCGGGGAGCTGTTTTTT. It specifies CSVGRQGGGSDTGELFF.

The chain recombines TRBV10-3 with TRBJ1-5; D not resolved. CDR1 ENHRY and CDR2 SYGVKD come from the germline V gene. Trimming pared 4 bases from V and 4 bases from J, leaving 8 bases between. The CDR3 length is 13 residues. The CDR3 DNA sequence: TGTGCCATCAGTGCAGATAGGAATCAGCCCCAGCATTTT. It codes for CAISADRNQPQHF.

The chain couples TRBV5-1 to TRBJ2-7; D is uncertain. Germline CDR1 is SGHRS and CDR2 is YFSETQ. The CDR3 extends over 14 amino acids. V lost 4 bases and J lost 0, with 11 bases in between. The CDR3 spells CASSPPSVSYEQYF. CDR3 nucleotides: TGCGCCAGCAGCCCCCCGTCCGTCTCCTACGAGCAGTACTTC.

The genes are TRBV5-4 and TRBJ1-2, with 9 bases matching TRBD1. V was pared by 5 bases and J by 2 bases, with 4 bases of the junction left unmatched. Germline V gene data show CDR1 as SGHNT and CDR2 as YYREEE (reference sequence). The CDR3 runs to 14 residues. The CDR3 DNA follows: TGTGCCAGCAGGGCTACAGGGGGCAACTATGGCTACACCTTC. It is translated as CASRATGGNYGYTF.

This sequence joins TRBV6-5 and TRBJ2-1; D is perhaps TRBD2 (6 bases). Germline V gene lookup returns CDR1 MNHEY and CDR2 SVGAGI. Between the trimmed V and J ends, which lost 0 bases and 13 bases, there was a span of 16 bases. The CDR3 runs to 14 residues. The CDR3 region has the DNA TGTGCCAGCAGTTACTCACTCGACCCCGGGAGTCAGTTCTTC. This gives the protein CASSYSLDPGSQFF.

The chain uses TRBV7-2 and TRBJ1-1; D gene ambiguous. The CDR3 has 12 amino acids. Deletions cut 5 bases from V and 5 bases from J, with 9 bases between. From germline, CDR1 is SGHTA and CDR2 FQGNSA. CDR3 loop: CASSRGRTEAFF. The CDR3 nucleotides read TGTGCCAGCAGCCGAGGGAGGACTGAAGCTTTCTTT.

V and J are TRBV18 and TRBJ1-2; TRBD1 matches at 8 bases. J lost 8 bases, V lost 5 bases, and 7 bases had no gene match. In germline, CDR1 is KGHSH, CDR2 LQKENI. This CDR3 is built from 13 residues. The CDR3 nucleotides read TGTGCCAGCTCAGAAGACAGGGGAGGAGGCTACACCTTC. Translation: CASSEDRGGGYTF.

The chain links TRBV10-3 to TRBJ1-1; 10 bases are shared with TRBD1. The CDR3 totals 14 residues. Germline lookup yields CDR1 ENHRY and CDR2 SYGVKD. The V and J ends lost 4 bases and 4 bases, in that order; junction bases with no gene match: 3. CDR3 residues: CAISVGQGPTEAFF. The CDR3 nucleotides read TGTGCCATCAGTGTGGGACAGGGGCCCACTGAAGCTTTCTTT.

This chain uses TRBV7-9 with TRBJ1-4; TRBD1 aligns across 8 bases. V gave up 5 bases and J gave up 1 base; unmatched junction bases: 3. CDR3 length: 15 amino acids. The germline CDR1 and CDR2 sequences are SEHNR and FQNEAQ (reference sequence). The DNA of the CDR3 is TGTGCCAGCAGCCTTGGACAGGGAACTAATGAAAAACTGTTTTTT. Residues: CASSLGQGTNEKLFF.

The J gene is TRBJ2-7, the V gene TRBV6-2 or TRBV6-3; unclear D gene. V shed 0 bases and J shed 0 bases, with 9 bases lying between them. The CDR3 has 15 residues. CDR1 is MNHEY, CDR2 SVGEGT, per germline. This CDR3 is CASSYSALNSYEQYF. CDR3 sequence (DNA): TGTGCCAGCAGTTACTCGGCCCTAAACTCCTACGAGCAGTACTTC.

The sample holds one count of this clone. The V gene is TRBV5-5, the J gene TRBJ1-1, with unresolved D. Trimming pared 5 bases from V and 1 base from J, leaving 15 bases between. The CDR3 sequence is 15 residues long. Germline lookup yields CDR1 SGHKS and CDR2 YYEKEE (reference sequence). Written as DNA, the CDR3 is TGTGCCAGCAGTGTAAGTGGCGCAGAGAACACTGAAGCTTTCTTT. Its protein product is CASSVSGAENTEAFF.

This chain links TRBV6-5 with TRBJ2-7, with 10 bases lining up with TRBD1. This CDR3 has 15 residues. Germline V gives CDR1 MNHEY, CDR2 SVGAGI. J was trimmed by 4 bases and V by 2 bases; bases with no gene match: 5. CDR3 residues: CASSYRGTGEYEQYF. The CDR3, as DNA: TGTGCCAGCAGTTACCGGGGGACAGGGGAATACGAGCAGTACTTC.

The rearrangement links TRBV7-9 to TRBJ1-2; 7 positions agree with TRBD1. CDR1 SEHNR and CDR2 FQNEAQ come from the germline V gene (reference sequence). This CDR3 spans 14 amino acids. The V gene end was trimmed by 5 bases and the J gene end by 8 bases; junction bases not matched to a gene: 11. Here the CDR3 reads CASSVFGQALGYTF. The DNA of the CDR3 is TGTGCCAGCAGCGTCTTCGGACAGGCTTTGGGCTACACCTTC.